The 21 T cell receptor beta chains given below trace back to one sample, sequenced in a study of T cells in Graves' hyperthyroidism and ophthalmopathy. RNA transcripts served as the template for amplifying TCR beta CDR3 regions. HTBI primers were the set used in a first-round RT-PCR of the TCR CDR3. TCRdb analysed the multiplex PCR reads with MiXCR anew, one entry per CDR3 protein. The sample consists of under 650,000 distinct CDR3 sequences, about 16% of them appearing once. Sequences were obtained from blood. These receptors were obtained from a woman in her twenties or thirties with Graves' hyperthyroidism.

This clonotype was observed a handful of times. The rearrangement links TRBV2 to TRBJ1-6; TRBD1 matches at 9 bases. Losses at the gene ends were 6 bases for V and 6 bases for J; bases not matched to a gene: 9. Per germline, CDR1 SNHLY and CDR2 FYNNEI. This CDR3 is built from 16 residues. CDR3 nucleotides: TGTGCCAGCAGGGGGGACAGGGTGAATTCTAATTCACCCCTCCACTTT. It translates to CASRGDRVNSNSPLHF.

The table lists this clonotype with many counts. The rearrangement joins TRBV6-2 or TRBV6-3 to TRBJ2-1; TRBD2 agrees at 13 bases. Per the germline V gene, CDR1 is MNHEY and CDR2 is SVGEGT. This CDR3 region has 16 residues. Losses at the gene ends were 2 bases for V and 10 bases for J; bases not matched to a gene: 8. CDR3 DNA sequence: TGTGCCAGCAGTTACCGGACTAGCGGGAGAGGAAGAGAGCAGTTCTTC. Residues: CASSYRTSGRGREQFF.

This clonotype was counted ten times or more. The chain joins TRBV29-1 to TRBJ2-7, with TRBD1 matching over 9 bases. V was pared by 5 bases and J by 1 base, with 12 bases of the junction left unmatched. The germline V gene has CDR1 SQVTM and CDR2 ANQGSEA. CDR3 size: 16 residues. This CDR3 reads CSVCRGAGTGSYEQYF. The DNA for the CDR3 is TGCAGCGTTTGCCGTGGTGCCGGGACAGGGTCCTACGAGCAGTACTTC.

This clonotype was found many times. The CDR3 here is CASSLRTGGEAEAFF. The CDR3 DNA reads TGCGCCAGCAGCTTACGGACAGGGGGCGAGGCTGAAGCTTTCTTT. The chain uses TRBV5-1 and TRBJ1-1; 11 nucleotides agree with TRBD1. Trimming cost V 2 bases and J 6 bases; bases outside gene matches: 6. Germline CDR1 reads SGHRS; CDR2 reads YFSETQ. This CDR3 has 15 residues.

This clonotype was found many times. The rearrangement links TRBV28 to TRBJ1-1; D not resolved. The germline V and J ends were trimmed by 6 bases and 10 bases, with 12 bases remaining between them. The CDR3 consists of 11 residues. CDR1 and CDR2 from the germline V gene are MDHEN and SYDVKM. CDR3 protein: CASSESLRAFF. Here the CDR3 DNA reads TGTGCCAGCAGCGAGAGTCTGAGAGCTTTCTTT. The full variable domain, in which reference TRBV28 and TRBJ1-1 provide the parts outside the CDR3, is DVKVTQSSRYLVKRTGEKVFLECVQDMDHENMFWYRQDPGLGLRLIYFSYDVKMKEKGDIPEGYSVSREKKERFSLILESASTNQTSMYLCASSESLRAFFGQGTRLTVV.

This clonotype was seen at least ten times. This sequence joins TRBV7-9 and TRBJ2-4, with no clear D. Germline CDR1 SEHNR, CDR2 FQNEAQ (reference sequence). The CDR3 totals 13 residues. V lost 3 bases and J lost 0, with 3 bases in between. CDR3 protein: CASSLIAKNIQYF. The CDR3 region has the DNA TGTGCCAGCAGCTTGATAGCCAAAAACATTCAGTACTTC.

The genes are TRBV5-6 and TRBJ2-1, with a weak D call TRBD1 (5 bases). The CDR3 consists of 14 residues. From germline, CDR1 is SGHDT and CDR2 YYEEEE. Deletions cut 2 bases from V and 4 bases from J, with 10 bases between. This CDR3 is CASSFATAYNEQFF. The DNA for the CDR3 is TGTGCCAGCAGCTTCGCGACAGCATACAATGAGCAGTTCTTC. Filled out from reference TRBV5-6 and TRBJ2-1, the complete variable domain reads DAGVTQSPTHLIKTRGQQVTLRCSPKSGHDTVSWYQQALGQGPQFIFQYYEEEERQRGNFPDRFSGHQFPNYSSELNVNALLLGDSALYLCASSFATAYNEQFFGPGTRLTVL.

This clonotype was recorded at least ten times. V gene TRBV6-6 combines with J gene TRBJ1-1, with D unclear. The germline V gene encodes CDR1 MNHNY and CDR2 SVGAGI (reference sequence). The CDR3 is 14 residues long. V lost 2 bases to trimming and J lost 0 bases, with 7 bases between them. The CDR3 is CASSYGRLNTEAFF. CDR3 DNA: TGTGCCAGCAGTTACGGACGGTTGAACACTGAAGCTTTCTTT.

This clonotype was recorded many times. This chain joins TRBV20-1 and TRBJ1-6; TRBD1 might be the D (5 bases). CDR1 and CDR2 from the germline V gene are DFQATT and SNEGSKA (reference sequence). Trimming removed 6 bases from V and 7 bases from J, with 28 bases in between. The CDR3 loop spans 18 amino acids. The CDR3 DNA is TGCAGTGCACAACCTCAGGGAGGAGTGCGGCGAGGGAATTCACCCCTCCACTTT. Translation gives CSAQPQGGVRRGNSPLHF.

This clonotype was seen many times. CDR3 sequence (DNA): TGTGCCAGCAGTGACCTGACAGGGGGGTGGACTGAAGCTTTCTTT. As protein: CASSDLTGGWTEAFF. The chain carries TRBV6-1 and TRBJ1-1, with TRBD1 matching 9 bases. The J segment lost 5 bases and the V segment lost 3 bases, leaving 7 bases of the junction unmatched. This CDR3 contains 15 residues. Germline V gene data show CDR1 as MNHNS and CDR2 as SASEGT.

Worth noting for this clonotype: A single base separates this from a much larger clone, so it may be a read error. The CDR3 loop is CSARDQRDSYGGQPQHF. The CDR3 nucleotides read TGCAGTGCTAGAGATCAAAGGGACAGTTACGGGGGTCAGCCCCAGCATTTT. The chain links TRBV20-1 to TRBJ1-5, with 7 bases matching TRBD1. The CDR3 runs to 17 residues. The germline gives CDR1 DFQATT, CDR2 SNEGSKA (reference sequence). The V segment lost 0 bases and the J segment 6 bases; nucleotides outside the gene matches: 14.

On this clonotype: With a much larger clone just one base away, this may be a read error. The V and J genes are TRBV3-1 and TRBJ2-3; the D is unclear. This CDR3 comprises 13 residues. CDR1 and CDR2 (germline): LGHDT, YNNKEL (reference sequence). The CDR3 coding sequence is TGTGCCAGCAACCAAGGAGAAGGGGATACGCAGTATTTT. Translation: CASNQGEGDTQYF.

The gene calls are TRBV6-2 or TRBV6-3 and TRBJ2-5; D is unclear. In germline, CDR1 is MNHEY, CDR2 SVGEGT. V lost 6 bases and J lost 4, with 15 bases in between. This CDR3 has 14 residues. The CDR3, as DNA: TGTGCCAGCAGCTACGGGCGGAACCGAGAGACCCAGTACTTC. It is translated as CASSYGRNRETQYF.

The chain employs TRBV6-2 or TRBV6-3 and TRBJ1-5; D gene unclear. This CDR3 has 14 residues. Trimming took off 0 bases at V and 6 bases at J, with 9 bases between the two ends. The germline V gene encodes CDR1 MNHEY and CDR2 SVGEGT. CDR3 sequence reads: CASSYSSVGQPQHF. For the CDR3, the DNA is TGTGCCAGCAGTTACTCCAGCGTGGGTCAGCCCCAGCATTTT.

This clonotype was counted at least ten times. The chain has TRBV7-9 and TRBJ2-1; no definite D call. V lost 8 bases to trimming and J lost 3 bases, with 17 bases between them. Germline V gene lookup returns CDR1 SEHNR and CDR2 FQNEAQ (reference sequence). The CDR3 covers 15 residues. CDR3 residues: CASRAVEYVYNEQFF. In nucleotides, the CDR3 is TGTGCCAGCCGGGCTGTCGAATACGTCTACAATGAGCAGTTCTTC.

V gene TRBV5-1 combines with J gene TRBJ2-5; D is perhaps TRBD1 (6 bases). The CDR3 sequence is 15 residues long. In germline, CDR1 is SGHRS, CDR2 YFSETQ. The V and J ends lost 5 bases and 4 bases respectively, with 18 bases between them. CDR3 sequence reads: CASSSGVTPRETQYF. In DNA, the CDR3 is TGCGCCAGCAGTTCAGGGGTCACCCCCCGAGAGACCCAGTACTTC.

Notes on this clonotype: Compared with germline, one end of the junction differs, possibly owing to a read error. The chain uses TRBV5-1 and TRBJ2-7, with a weak D call TRBD1 (5 bases). The germline CDR1 and CDR2 sequences are SGHRS and YFSETQ. This CDR3 spans 13 amino acids. The CDR3 sequence is CASSLVGTGEQYF. The CDR3 DNA reads as TGTGCCAGCAGCTTGGTGGGTACAGGCGAGCAGTACTTC.

This clonotype appeared a few times. This chain uses TRBV18 with TRBJ2-7; no reliable D call. This CDR3 spans 12 amino acids. Germline V CDR1 and CDR2: KGHSH, LQKENI. V was cut by 5 bases and J by 5 bases, with 10 bases left in between. CDR3 sequence reads: CASSKIGDEQYF. The CDR3 nucleotides read TGTGCCAGCTCAAAGATTGGGGACGAGCAGTACTTC.

This clonotype was seen a handful of times. V gene TRBV6-2 or TRBV6-3 combines with J gene TRBJ2-3; TRBD1 matches 7 bases. The CDR3 covers 18 residues. CDR1 MNHEY and CDR2 SVGEGT come from the germline V gene. V was pared by 3 bases and J by 2 bases, with 14 bases of the junction left unmatched. The CDR3 spells CASSYLAWDRPATDTQYF. CDR3 coding DNA: TGTGCCAGCAGTTATTTGGCGTGGGACAGACCTGCCACAGATACGCAGTATTTT.

This clonotype came up many times. The CDR3 protein is CASSPLMGGNTEAFF. Here the CDR3 DNA reads TGTGCCAGCAGTCCCCTCATGGGAGGGAACACTGAAGCTTTCTTT. This chain connects TRBV28 to TRBJ1-1; D gene uncertain. Per germline, CDR1 MDHEN and CDR2 SYDVKM. The CDR3 contains 15 residues. V was trimmed by 5 bases and J by 1 base, leaving 14 bases between them.

The J gene is TRBJ1-6, the V gene TRBV12-3 or TRBV12-4; 8 bases are shared with TRBD1. Trimming removed 6 bases from V and 9 bases from J; junction bases left unmatched: 10. This CDR3 has 15 residues. The chain's CDR3 is CASRPTGTGSSPLHF. The CDR3 DNA follows: TGTGCCAGCAGGCCTACCGGGACAGGTAGTTCACCCCTCCACTTT.